Shown below are 28 T cell receptor beta chains from a single sample sequenced in a study of blood T cell repertoires in COVID-19. Profiled with immunoSEQ multiplex PCR; TCRdb holds only in-frame clones, not every one. The repertoire holds 40,000 to 55,000 clones, with 90% as singletons. Sequenced: peripheral blood. These receptors all come from a woman of 80 years or more with acute or convalescent COVID-19.

The rearrangement links TRBV2 to TRBJ1-2; TRBD1 might be the D (5 bases). This CDR3 comprises 13 residues. Looked up from germline, CDR1 is SNHLY and CDR2 is FYNNEI. The V end lost 3 bases, the J end lost 7 bases, and 12 bases lay between the germline ends. In nucleotides, the CDR3 is TGTGCCAGCAGTGACCAGGGTATTGCTGGCTACACCTTC. Protein: CASSDQGIAGYTF. The variable domain in full, completed from reference TRBV2 and TRBJ1-2, reads EPEVTQTPSHQVTQMGQEVILRCVPISNHLYFYWYRQILGQKVEFLVSFYNNEISEKSEIFDDQFSVERPDGSNFTLKIRSTKLEDSAMYFCASSDQGIAGYTFGSGTRLTVV.

The J gene is TRBJ2-3, the V gene TRBV6-5; 9 positions agree with TRBD2. The CDR3 loop spans 14 amino acids. J gave up 5 bases and V 5 bases, and 5 bases lay outside the gene matches. Germline V gene lookup returns CDR1 MNHEY and CDR2 SVGAGI. CDR3 amino acids: CASSLQLAGDTQYF. In nucleotides, the CDR3 is TGTGCCAGCAGTCTTCAACTAGCGGGAGATACGCAGTATTTT.

This sequence joins TRBV27 and TRBJ1-6, with D tentatively TRBD1 (5 bases). CDR1 MNHEY and CDR2 SMNVEV come from the germline V gene (reference sequence). The V end lost 6 bases, the J end lost 6 bases, and 18 bases lay between the germline ends. The CDR3 consists of 16 residues. This CDR3 reads CASRPWGVFANSPLHF. For the CDR3, the DNA is TGTGCCAGCAGACCATGGGGGGTCTTCGCTAATTCACCCCTCCACTTT.

This sequence joins TRBV5-1 and TRBJ2-7; 7 bases are a match to TRBD2. Germline CDR1 is SGHRS and CDR2 is YFSETQ. This CDR3 is built from 15 residues. The V segment lost 3 bases and the J segment 3 bases; nucleotides outside the gene matches: 9. CDR3 loop: CASSYLGGTFYEQYF. Written as DNA, the CDR3 is TGCGCCAGCAGCTACCTCGGGGGGACCTTCTACGAGCAGTACTTC. Using reference TRBV5-1 and TRBJ2-7 for the parts outside the CDR3, the full variable domain is KAGVTQTPRYLIKTRGQQVTLSCSPISGHRSVSWYQQTPGQGLQFLFEYFSETQRNKGNFPGRFSGRQFSNSRSEMNVSTLELGDSALYLCASSYLGGTFYEQYFGPGTRLTVT.

V and J are TRBV15 and TRBJ2-1; the match to TRBD2 covers 8 bases. The CDR3 is 16 residues long. Germline V gene lookup returns CDR1 LNHNV and CDR2 YYDKDF (reference sequence). The ends lost 1 base at V and 5 bases at J; junction bases unmatched: 7. The CDR3 spells CATSRAETSVDNEQFF. In nucleotides, the CDR3 is TGTGCCACCAGCAGAGCCGAGACTAGCGTAGACAATGAGCAGTTCTTC.

The CDR3 is CSVEAMNYGYTF. The CDR3 coding sequence is TGCAGCGTTGAAGCCATGAACTATGGCTACACCTTC. This sequence joins TRBV29-1 and TRBJ1-2, with D hard to call. CDR1 is SQVTM, CDR2 ANQGSEA, per germline. The length of the CDR3 is 12 residues. Trimming took 1 base from V and 2 from J, leaving 5 bases between them.

The chain couples TRBV6-5 to TRBJ1-5, with D possibly TRBD1 on 6 matching bases. V was clipped by 8 bases and J by 7 bases, with 18 bases between them. Per germline, CDR1 MNHEY and CDR2 SVGAGI. There are 14 residues in the CDR3. The CDR3 reads CASVPSQGTQPQHF. The CDR3 coding sequence is TGTGCCAGCGTCCCATCCCAGGGGACCCAGCCCCAGCATTTT.

The genes are TRBV6-5 and TRBJ2-7, with 12 bases lining up with TRBD2. J gave up 3 bases and V 7 bases, and 7 bases lay outside the gene matches. CDR1 is MNHEY, CDR2 SVGAGI, per germline. This CDR3 region has 15 residues. CDR3 residues: CASTQLAGGFYEQYF. The DNA for the CDR3 is TGTGCCAGCACACAACTAGCGGGAGGATTCTACGAGCAGTACTTC.

This chain uses TRBV3-1 (or the pseudogene TRBV3-2) with TRBJ2-1, with D possibly matching TRBD1 (6 bases). V shed 1 base and J shed 5 bases, with 9 bases lying between them. The CDR3 covers 14 residues. CDR1 and CDR2 from the germline V gene are LGHDT and YNNKEL (reference sequence). CDR3 nucleotide sequence: TGTGCCAGCAGCCAAGGGACAGTAAACAATGAGCAGTTCTTC. This encodes CASSQGTVNNEQFF.

V usage is TRBV5-8 and J usage is TRBJ1-1; D perhaps matches TRBD1 (6 bases). The length of the CDR3 is 15 residues. The germline V gene encodes CDR1 SGHTS and CDR2 YDEGEE. V lost 3 bases to trimming and J lost 0 bases, with 12 bases between them. CDR3 region: CASSSDRRLNTEAFF. As DNA, the CDR3 is TGTGCCAGCAGCTCTGACAGGAGGTTGAACACTGAAGCTTTCTTT.

This clone was seen a handful of times. The rearrangement uses TRBV3-1 (or the pseudogene TRBV3-2) and TRBJ1-2; D is ambiguous. The CDR3 contains 15 residues. V was shortened by 1 base and J by 1 base, with 10 bases between the two germline ends. CDR1 and CDR2 from the germline V gene are LGHDT and YNNKEL (reference sequence). The CDR3 bases are TGTGCCAGCAGCCAAGGGGCAGGATTTAACTATGGCTACACCTTC. It yields the protein CASSQGAGFNYGYTF.

The rearrangement links TRBV10-3 to TRBJ2-1; 11 positions match TRBD1. J was trimmed by 4 bases and V by 11 bases; bases with no gene match: 10. Per germline, CDR1 ENHRY and CDR2 SYGVKD. There are 15 residues in the CDR3. The CDR3 loop reads CASMPGTGGYNEQFF. DNA of the CDR3: TGTGCCTCGATGCCCGGGACAGGGGGTTACAATGAGCAGTTCTTC.

V gene TRBV6-6 combines with J gene TRBJ1-1; unclear D gene. Trimming removed 2 bases from V and 6 bases from J, with 16 bases in between. CDR1 and CDR2 (germline): MNHNY, SVGAGI (reference sequence). CDR3 length: 15 residues. The CDR3 protein is CASSYEESGHPEAFF. CDR3 nucleotide sequence: TGTGCCAGCAGTTACGAAGAATCAGGTCATCCTGAAGCTTTCTTT.

There are a few counts of this clone. The chain carries TRBV6-4 and TRBJ2-2, with TRBD2 matching over 7 bases. The junction had 7 bases not matched to a gene; V was cut back by 0 bases and J by 6 bases. Per the germline V gene, CDR1 is MRHNA and CDR2 is SNTAGT. This CDR3 has 16 amino acids. The CDR3 nucleotides are TGTGCCAGCAGTGACTCACCAGCGGGGATGCCCGGGGAGCTGTTTTTT. Its translation is CASSDSPAGMPGELFF.

In this sample, this clone turned up once. The J gene is TRBJ2-7, the V gene TRBV27; tentative D call: TRBD2 (5 bases). V was trimmed by 6 bases and J by 7 bases, leaving 13 bases between them. The germline gives CDR1 MNHEY, CDR2 SMNVEV (reference sequence). CDR3 size: 12 residues. The CDR3 here is CASRREPGEQYF. The CDR3 DNA reads as TGTGCCAGCAGGAGGGAGCCGGGAGAGCAGTACTTC.

V is TRBV30 and J is TRBJ2-7; D is ambiguous. In germline, CDR1 is GTSNPN, CDR2 SVGIG (reference sequence). This CDR3 spans 13 amino acids. V lost 3 bases to trimming and J lost 2 bases, with 11 bases between them. Here the CDR3 reads CAWRTPSTYEQYF. DNA for the CDR3: TGTGCCTGGAGGACTCCCTCCACCTACGAGCAGTACTTC.

This clone was recorded once. The V gene is TRBV4-3, the J gene TRBJ2-7; 9 bases align to TRBD2. From germline, CDR1 is LGHNA and CDR2 YSLEER. This CDR3 comprises 16 residues. V shed 1 base, J shed 0 bases, and the junction held 4 bases outside the gene matches. The DNA for the CDR3 is TGCGCCAGCAGCCAAGGGACTAGCGCGTTCTCCTACGAGCAGTACTTC. Its translation: CASSQGTSAFSYEQYF.

The rearrangement links TRBV5-1 to TRBJ2-1, with 12 positions matching TRBD2. Germline V gene sequence: CDR1 SGHRS, CDR2 YFSETQ. The J segment lost 10 bases and the V segment lost 3 bases, leaving 5 bases of the junction unmatched. The CDR3 totals 14 residues. The CDR3 protein is CASSYRLAGDEQFF. In nucleotides, the CDR3 is TGCGCCAGCAGCTATAGACTAGCGGGAGACGAGCAGTTCTTC.

The V gene is TRBV4-1, the J gene TRBJ2-1; 12 positions agree with TRBD2. Trimming removed 0 bases from V and 3 bases from J; junction bases left unmatched: 12. The CDR3 totals 20 residues. Germline loops: CDR1 MGHRA, CDR2 YSYEKL. CDR3 sequence: CASSQDASGRALARYNEQFF. CDR3 nucleotides: TGCGCCAGCAGCCAAGATGCTAGCGGGAGGGCCTTAGCTCGCTACAATGAGCAGTTCTTC.

This chain connects TRBV28 to TRBJ2-3, with TRBD1 identical over 7 bases. There are 15 residues in the CDR3. Trimming removed 4 bases from V and 1 base from J; junction bases left unmatched: 5. The germline CDR1 and CDR2 sequences are MDHEN and SYDVKM. The CDR3 protein is CASSSGDRGTDTQYF. In DNA, the CDR3 is TGTGCCAGCAGTTCCGGGGACAGAGGCACAGATACGCAGTATTTT.

The rearrangement joins TRBV19 to TRBJ2-4, with TRBD1 as a possible D gene (5 bases). There are 16 residues in the CDR3. Germline CDR1 reads LNHDA; CDR2 reads SQIVND (reference sequence). Trimming removed 4 bases at V and 0 bases at J, with 13 bases between. The CDR3 bases are TGTGCCAGTAGTAAAGGGCAGGGTGAAGCCAAAAACATTCAGTACTTC. Translating it yields CASSKGQGEAKNIQYF.

V is TRBV7-9 and J is TRBJ2-3; TRBD1 matches at 8 bases. CDR1 SEHNR and CDR2 FQNEAQ come from the germline V gene (reference sequence). Unmatched junction bases numbered 12, after V lost 7 bases and J lost 0 bases. The CDR3 has 17 amino acids. CDR3 bases: TGTGCCAGCACCGCCCTACAGGACAGGGATAGCACAGATACGCAGTATTTT. Translation gives CASTALQDRDSTDTQYF.

The CDR3 coding sequence is TGTGCCAGTAGTATCGGCGGAGGGTTGTTTGGTGAAGCTTTCTTT. Protein: CASSIGGGLFGEAFF. The V gene is TRBV19, the J gene TRBJ1-1; no clear D gene. The CDR3 has 15 amino acids. Trimming cost V 3 bases and J 7 bases, with 18 bases left between them. Germline CDR1 is LNHDA and CDR2 is SQIVND (reference sequence).

The chain has TRBV5-4 and TRBJ1-1; 8 positions match TRBD1. CDR1 is SGHNT and CDR2 is YYREEE in the germline V gene (reference sequence). CDR3 length: 16 amino acids. Unmatched junction bases numbered 13, after V lost 4 bases and J lost 5 bases. CDR3 protein: CASSARTTGGWTEAFF. The CDR3 nucleotides are TGTGCCAGCAGCGCAAGAACCACAGGGGGATGGACTGAAGCTTTCTTT.

The chain links TRBV27 to TRBJ2-3, with D perhaps matching TRBD2 (7 bases). The CDR3 length is 17 residues. V dropped 5 bases and J dropped 1 base, with 19 bases sitting between them. Germline CDR1 is MNHEY and CDR2 is SMNVEV (reference sequence). In DNA, the CDR3 is TGTGCCAGCAGTCCCGACCGGGGGGCTTTTGGCACAGATACGCAGTATTTT. Translating gives CASSPDRGAFGTDTQYF.

The V call is TRBV2, the J call TRBJ1-2; D is perhaps TRBD1 (6 bases). The V gene lost 6 bases and the J gene lost 8 bases, with 22 bases spanning the gap. In germline, CDR1 is SNHLY, CDR2 FYNNEI. This CDR3 spans 15 amino acids. This chain's CDR3 is CASRLESGVRGGYTF. CDR3 sequence (DNA): TGTGCCAGCAGATTAGAGTCAGGGGTAAGAGGAGGCTACACCTTC.

The J gene is TRBJ2-1, the V gene TRBV7-9, with TRBD1 identical over 8 bases. CDR3 length: 13 amino acids. V was clipped by 5 bases and J by 15 bases; unmatched bases: 12. Germline-derived CDR1 and CDR2 are SEHNR and FQNEAQ (reference sequence). CDR3 DNA: TGTGCCAGCAGCGGAGACAGGGGTCGTTTTCGGTTCTTC. Its protein is CASSGDRGRFRFF.

The chain uses TRBV6-1 and TRBJ2-6; TRBD2 aligns across 11 bases. The CDR3 sequence is 21 residues long. V trimming: 2 bases; J trimming: 0 bases; junction bases outside the gene matches: 12. The germline V gene has CDR1 MNHNS and CDR2 SASEGT. The CDR3 loop is CASSEQSSGRPSSSGANVLTF. In DNA form, the CDR3 reads TGTGCCAGCAGTGAACAGTCTAGCGGGAGGCCATCGAGCTCTGGGGCCAACGTCCTGACTTTC.